This TCR beta chain stems from a study of cytomegalovirus exposure and HLA in healthy donors. Study-level points and caveats: Highly shared variants forming one cluster were likely a sequencing artifact. The authors listed 150 to 200 TCR beta chains as cytomegalovirus-associated. Rarity held for most TCR sequences, but there were some public TCRs that occurred in many donors. Later analysis demonstrated an association between a missense DCLRE1C variant and TCR beta V- and J-gene trimming.

Trimming removed 7 bases from V and 9 bases from J; junction bases left unmatched: 6. The length of the CDR3 is 12 residues. CDR1 SNHLY and CDR2 FYNNEI come from the germline V gene. 13 Jbeta primers and 60 Vbeta primers were used for the PCR. Using immunoSEQ multiplex PCR, the repertoire was profiled, and TCRdb retains in-frame clones only, with some absent. The repertoire includes around 170,000 clones, around 77% of them detected once, and 1.5% to 1.9% sits in the top ten. Only a few counts were recorded for this clone. Its matching antigen is unknown. The clonotype comes from a man in his forties in good health and CMV-seronegative. J is TRBJ2-4 and V is TRBV2, with 7 bases aligning to TRBD1. Sample: PBMCs. CDR3 protein: CASKGTVVIQYF. The CDR3 DNA reads TGTGCCAGCAAGGGGACAGTGGTCATTCAGTACTTC.